The text below deals with one T cell receptor (beta chain). The specificity of this receptor is unknown. Per-base qualities were not stored, and no clone one base away is much larger. Based on the germline V gene (reference sequence), the CDR1 and CDR2 sequences are SEHNR and FQNEAQ. Trimming at the junction amounts to 5 bases on V and 5 bases on J, and the germline ends lie 27 bases apart. The CDR3 has 18 amino acids, counting the end cysteine and phenylalanine. Only the CDR3 DNA stays, 54 bases, in frame from base 1. The immunoSEQ Assay was used to sequence TCR beta CDR3 regions from DNA. Regarding the original processing steps: To compute T cell density, TCR beta template counts were normalized to usable DNA, which was estimated by amplifying housekeeping genes. Richness was estimated with the preseqR package, extrapolating to 400,000 templates for PBMC samples and 120,000 templates for tissue samples. Clonality was taken to be one minus Pielou's evenness. Differential abundance testing on productive amino-acid clonotypes, with a minimum total count of 5 and an alpha of 0.1, was used to identify tissue-enriched TCRs. The Jaccard Index and the Morisita Overlap Index were used to quantify repertoire overlap between compartments. GLIPH clustered TCR beta CDR3s with public tetramer-defined viral CDR3s; viral motifs required at least three viral sequences plus V-gene enrichment. TCRdb obtained this table from immuneACCESS and retained in-frame rearrangements with V and J assigned. These tables miss some clones; where compared with another copy, unresolved V genes account for less than half of the shortfall, and the remainder is unexplained. The V and J calls and clone size come from that table; D and trimming were worked out from the DNA. The sample table holds about 77,000 clones, of which 88% were seen once. Of the sample, about 20% is held by the ten largest clones.

The data originate from a study of T cells in localized non-small cell lung cancer (dated by TCRdb to about 2020). General notes on the study: The study examined T cell repertoires in a few hundred patients with early-stage NSCLC and compared tumors with uninvolved tumor-adjacent lungs. The cohort was made up of about 240 treatment-naive NSCLC patients whose localized lung tumors had been resected. A mean age of around 66 years was recorded for the NSCLC patients, of whom more than 120 were male and more than 95 were female.

At diagnosis, tumor, uninvolved tumor-adjacent lung and peripheral blood were collected and then preserved as a mix of FFPE and fresh-frozen material. For TCR repertoire profiling, blood samples were analyzed in the form of peripheral blood mononuclear cells. Broad study findings and their caveats: Multi-region tumor sequencing was not performed, so intratumor heterogeneity could not be excluded. Because the study design was exploratory, TCR variables were selected using unadjusted p-values without false-discovery rate correction. Higher T cell density in blood was associated with longer overall survival, whereas higher clonality in adjacent lung was associated with shorter survival. A median of 57 of the top 100 tumor clones turned up in the paired uninvolved adjacent lung, and 25 to 35 of those clones also ranked among the top 100 of that same adjacent lung. The highest T cell clonality was observed in uninvolved tumor-adjacent lung, where clonality exceeded that of tumor, suggesting that antigenic responses were more focused in uninvolved tumor-adjacent lung.

The rearrangement combines TRBV7-9 with TRBJ2-5; the D segment cannot be called with confidence. The origin of this receptor is a woman aged 35 to 75 with stage I squamous cell lung carcinoma. The material sequenced was peripheral blood, taken before any cancer treatment. The DNA reads TGTGCCAGCAGCGGCGCGGTAGGAGCCGAAGCCATGAGGGAGACCCAGTACTTC. The resulting protein is CASSGAVGAEAMRETQYF.